This T cell receptor beta chain was retrieved from a study of CD4 T cells in relation to SARS-CoV-2 and coronaviruses (dated by TCRdb to about 2021). In the study overall: HLA restriction was mapped for shared crossreactive spike epitopes using patient-derived lymphoblastoid cell lines. The study assessed, at the TCR clonotype level, memory CD4+ T cell crossreactivity between SARS-CoV-2 and common cold coronavirus spike proteins. The Adaptive Biotechnologies TCR-sequencing kit was used to sequence samples from a few pre-COVID donors and the naive versus memory experiments, while other data came from Illumina-based sequencing. A different, Illumina-based TCR-beta assay was used to sequence expansion assays from other donors in the study.

About this clone itself: Its antigen remains unidentified. Base qualities are not provided; no much larger clone lies one nucleotide away.

The junction carries 10 bases between V and J, which are trimmed by 2 bases and 5 bases respectively. From a lookup of the germline V gene, CDR1 and CDR2 are MNHEY and SVGAGI. The CDR3 contains 14 residues, cysteine and phenylalanine counted. The sequence is cut down to CDR3 DNA, 42 bases in frame from base 1. CD4+ T cells from unexposed donors were collected before the COVID-19 pandemic (2011-2018). Naive and memory CD4+ T cells were separated from cryopreserved PBMCs by first enriching for CD4 and then performing EasySep naive CD4+ T cell enrichment. Leukapheresis product for the unexposed donors was purchased commercially. PBMCs were isolated from leukapheresis product or whole blood by Ficoll-Paque PLUS gradient centrifugation. PBMCs were either cryopreserved at -140°C or used fresh in the expansion assay. The QIAamp Micro DNA Kit was used to extract genomic DNA from the CD4+ T cells. Beyond this particular receptor, the publication reports: In about 61% of donors, memory CD4+ clonotypes turned up that crossrecognized SARS-CoV-2 and at least one common cold coronavirus spike. Pre-pandemic and post-infection samples were not both contributed by any donor, so tracing of the source of pre-existing responses was limited. Small numbers of patients and of tested TCRs were a limitation of the study. Crossreactivity analysis centred on spike protein, so crossreactivity against other viral proteins was not assessed. Naive versus memory sequencing indicated that memory recall responses, rather than primary responses primed during culture, are detected by the assay. Compared with monoreactive clones, crossreactive clones had significantly weaker SARS-CoV-2-driven expansion, a result consistent with antigenic imprinting.

Deep-resolution immunoSEQ TCR-beta sequencing was performed on DNA from uncultured naive and memory CD4+ T cells. Per the authors' processing: During preprocessing, nonproductive sequences were removed, along with CDR3s that did not begin with C, did not end with F or W, or were shorter than 7 amino acids. Cultured and uncultured naive and memory CD4+ repertoires were searched for previously identified spike- and CEF-reactive CDR3s. CDR3 homology was measured as pairwise Levenshtein distance, computed with the stringdist R package after trimming three terminal residues from each end. TCRdb took over this immuneACCESS table, retaining in-frame rearrangements with V and J assigned. Such tables are incomplete; in checked studies, under half of the missing clones stem from an unresolved V gene, and the remainder is unexplained. V and J calls and clone size follow that table, whereas D and trimming were derived from the DNA. In all, the sample holds under 70,000 clones, and 86% of those were seen once. The ten largest make up about 1.3% of the sample.

This chain joins TRBV6-5 to TRBJ2-1; 5 matching bases give a weak D call of TRBD2. The sample consisted of memory CD4+ T cells from PBMCs. In the paper's terms, the cell subset or site label means: memory (non-naive) CD4+ T cells. The TCR originated in a human donor in good health. The nucleotide sequence reads TGTGCCAGCAGTTACGACACGGAGGACAATGAGCAGTTCTTC. This is translated as CASSYDTEDNEQFF.